The 3 T cell receptor beta chains listed next were all sequenced from one sample in a study of blood T cell repertoires in COVID-19. The method was immunoSEQ multiplex PCR; TCRdb's version includes in-frame clones alone and lacks a portion of them. Of 250,000 to 300,000 clones in the sample, 65% to 85% are singletons; the top ten hold roughly 5%. Source material: peripheral blood. The receptors derive from a man older than 75 with acute or convalescent COVID-19.

This CDR3 is CASGGTSPSVQYF. The CDR3 DNA reads TGCGCCAGCGGGGGGACTTCCCCCTCGGTGCAGTACTTC. The chain recombines TRBV10-2 with TRBJ2-7; D is possibly TRBD2 (6 bases). The CDR3 is 13 residues long. CDR1 is WSHSY and CDR2 is SAAADI in the germline V gene. The V end lost 8 bases, the J end lost 9 bases, and 20 bases lay between the germline ends.

This clone was counted ten times or more. The genes are TRBV6-6 and TRBJ2-2, with a possible D match to TRBD2 (5 bases). This CDR3 comprises 14 residues. V lost 7 bases to trimming and J lost 6 bases, with 15 bases between them. From germline, CDR1 is MNHNY and CDR2 SVGAGI (reference sequence). The CDR3 sequence: CASTPLVPAGELFF. The CDR3, as DNA: TGTGCCAGCACTCCACTAGTTCCTGCCGGGGAGCTGTTTTTT.

The chain is built from TRBV28 and TRBJ2-7; 11 nucleotides align to TRBD1. This CDR3 has 15 residues. Germline V gene lookup returns CDR1 MDHEN and CDR2 SYDVKM. The J segment lost 3 bases and the V segment lost 7 bases, leaving 8 bases of the junction unmatched. The DNA of the CDR3 is TGTGCCAGCATTGCCACCGGGACAGGGGGCTACGAGCAGTACTTC. Translation: CASIATGTGGYEQYF.